This T cell receptor beta chain was observed in a study of CD8 T cells in ankylosing spondylitis (dated by TCRdb to about 2017). Study-wide context: The study profiled T cell receptor beta repertoires in healthy donors and ankylosing spondylitis patients to find disease-linked TCR variants. The full study cohort comprised 25 or so ankylosing spondylitis patients and about 110 healthy donors. Peripheral blood was sampled, and synovial fluid was additionally collected from ankylosing spondylitis patients.

The listed sequencing device is Illumina HiSeq 2500. TCR beta libraries were prepared by quantitative 5'-RACE with molecular barcodes. Per the original workflow: A new computational method, built on a probabilistic model of VDJ rearrangement, was used to identify disease-linked TCR variants. TCRdb ran its own pipeline on the public reads, namely fastp trimming at Q25 and MiXCR clone calling, and kept in-frame beta chains. Under each unique CDR3 protein, matching rows form one entry showing the most common genes and DNA. The V and J calls and clone size are TCRdb's, not the authors'. Present in this sample are just under 550,000 distinct CDR3 sequences, about 12% of which were seen just once. In total, the top ten clones hold 6.8% of the sample. The research as a whole found: The disease-linked clones had a CD8+ phenotype and were found at relatively low frequencies in peripheral blood. A TCR beta motif made up of several highly homologous amino acid variants appeared to be characteristic of blood from ankylosing spondylitis patients. According to the report, matched synovial fluid samples from ankylosing spondylitis patients were significantly enriched for the disease-linked clones. Some of the motif variants had been reported before in the synovial fluid and blood of reactive arthritis patients, a finding that suggests common disease-initiation mechanisms.

The V end loses 0 bases and the J end loses 5 bases, and a stretch of 5 bases separates them. The CDR3 runs 12 amino acids, cysteine and phenylalanine included. Only the CDR3 region is kept as DNA, spanning 36 bases read in frame from base 1. CDR1 and CDR2, looked up from the germline V gene (reference sequence), are LGHDT and YNNKEL. This clonotype was detected many times. No antigen is known for it. Base qualities were left out, and no much larger clone turns up one base away. The sequence came from a male donor with ankylosing spondylitis. The sequenced material came from blood, either unsorted or a sorted T cell fraction (not recorded which). The chain joins TRBV3-1 to TRBJ2-7; no D gene can be assigned with confidence. Here is the DNA: TGTGCCAGCAGCCAAGATCGGAACGAGCAGTACTTC. The resulting protein is CASSQDRNEQYF.